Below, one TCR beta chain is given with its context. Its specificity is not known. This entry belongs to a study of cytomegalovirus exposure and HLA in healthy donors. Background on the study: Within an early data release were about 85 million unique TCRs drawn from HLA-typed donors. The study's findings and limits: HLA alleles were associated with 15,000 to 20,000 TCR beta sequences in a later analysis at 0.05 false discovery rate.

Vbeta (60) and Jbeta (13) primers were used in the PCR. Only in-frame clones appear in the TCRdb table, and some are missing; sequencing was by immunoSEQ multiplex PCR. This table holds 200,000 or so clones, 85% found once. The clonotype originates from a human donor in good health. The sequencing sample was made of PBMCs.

CDR3 region: CASSRRAGQETQYF. CDR3 in DNA: TGTGCCAGCAGTCGACGAGCGGGACAAGAGACCCAGTACTTC. The chain combines TRBV28 with TRBJ2-5, with TRBD2 matching over 7 bases. V shed 5 bases and J 2 bases; nucleotides not matched to a gene: 5. Germline CDR1 MDHEN, CDR2 SYDVKM. CDR3 size: 14 residues.